A selection of T cell receptor beta chains follows, all from one sample in a study of cytomegalovirus exposure and HLA in healthy donors. Profiled with immunoSEQ multiplex PCR; TCRdb holds only in-frame clones, not every one. The sample records over 90,000 clones, 60% to 80% being singletons. The sequencing input was PBMCs. The receptors come from a woman between 45 and 60 years old in good health and CMV-seropositive. CDR3s include the opening cysteine and the closing phenylalanine or tryptophan. The D gene is left open where the match is weak. Part of the rows lack a size; the others show once, few, many or a class for expanded clones.

DNA,CDR3,size,D,J,V
TGTGCCAGCAGTTTATTGGGACAGGGAAGTTGGTACGAGCAGTACTTC,CASSLLGQGSWYEQYF,.,TRBD1,TRBJ2-7,TRBV27
TGCGCCAGCAGCTTGGGGGTTGGGGGCCGGGGCACTGAAGCTTTCTTT,CASSLGVGGRGTEAFF,.,.,TRBJ1-1,TRBV5-1
TGTGCCAGCAGCCGTACGGGACAGGGGGAGGGTGAGCAGTACTTC,CASSRTGQGEGEQYF,once,TRBD1,TRBJ2-7,TRBV11-2
TGTGCCAGCAGTGTCCCTGGGACAGGGGGCCTTAACTATGGCTACACCTTC,CASSVPGTGGLNYGYTF,.,TRBD1,TRBJ1-2,TRBV6-1
TGTGCCAGCAGCTTGGCAGGGATGGGAAATTCACCCCTCCACTTT,CASSLAGMGNSPLHF,.,.,TRBJ1-6,TRBV5-4
TGTGCCAGCGGGTTATCGAGGCTCCACTTT,CASGLSRLHF,.,.,TRBJ1-6,TRBV2
TGTGCCAGCAGACTCAGGGGCACTGAAGCTTTCTTT,CASRLRGTEAFF,once,.,TRBJ1-1,TRBV6-5
TGTGCCAGCAGCCTCGACAGGGGGAATGAGCAGTTCTTC,CASSLDRGNEQFF,few,TRBD1,TRBJ2-1,TRBV2
TGTGCCAGCAGCTTCGGACTAGCGGGAGGGCCGGCGGCCAAAAACATTCAGTACTTC,CASSFGLAGGPAAKNIQYF,once,TRBD2,TRBJ2-4,TRBV2
TGTGCCAGCAGCTTAGCGTCCCGGGACAGGGACGAGCAGTACTTC,CASSLASRDRDEQYF,.,TRBD1,TRBJ2-7,TRBV11-2
TGTGCCAGCAGCTCTCTAGCGGGATTGTCCTACGAGCAGTACTTC,CASSSLAGLSYEQYF,few,TRBD2,TRBJ2-7,TRBV11-2
TGTGCCAGCCAGCGACAGACTGGAAACACCATATATTTT,CASQRQTGNTIYF,.,.,TRBJ1-3,TRBV19
TGTGCCAGTAGTATGAGGACAGGGGGCACCTACAATGAGCAGTTCTTC,CASSMRTGGTYNEQFF,.,TRBD1,TRBJ2-1,TRBV19
TGCAGCGTGGGGACTGGGACGGGAGGACTTTCCTACGAGCAGTACTTC,CSVGTGTGGLSYEQYF,few,TRBD2,TRBJ2-7,TRBV29-1
TGTGCCAGCAGCTATAGTTCCCTGAGCGAGCAGTACTTC,CASSYSSLSEQYF,.,.,TRBJ2-7,TRBV7-6
TGTGCCAGCAAGCAGCGGGAGGGATCAGATACGCAGTATTTT,CASKQREGSDTQYF,.,TRBD2,TRBJ2-3,TRBV2
TGTGCCAGCACCTTGGGACGGAGGGGCTACACCTTC,CASTLGRRGYTF,.,.,TRBJ1-2,TRBV5-5
TGTGCCAGCAGCTCGATCAGAACATCTAGCACAGATACGCAGTATTTT,CASSSIRTSSTDTQYF,.,.,TRBJ2-3,TRBV5-6
TGTGCCAGCAGCGACACAGGACAGGGGGATCGAGAGACCCAGTACTTC,CASSDTGQGDRETQYF,.,TRBD1,TRBJ2-5,TRBV5-6
TGTGCCAGCAGCGTGGGACTAGCGGGAGGGCCGGAAAATACGCAGTATTTT,CASSVGLAGGPENTQYF,.,TRBD2,TRBJ2-3,TRBV9
TGTGCCAGCAGCCCTACCTACACCGGGGAGCTGTTTTTT,CASSPTYTGELFF,.,.,TRBJ2-2,TRBV11-2
TGTGCCAGCAGTTACGACTCAGGGGGTAAGCAGTACTTC,CASSYDSGGKQYF,.,TRBD1,TRBJ2-7,TRBV6-5